Below are 15 T cell receptor beta chains sequenced from a single sample in a study of OX40 agonist ivuxolimab in advanced cancers. Profiling relied on immunoSEQ multiplex PCR, and the TCRdb table lists in-frame clones only, not all of them. The repertoire holds about 83,000 clones, with about 85% as singletons. This specimen consisted of CD4+ or CD8+ T cells sorted from blood, obtained in a trial of the OX40 agonist ivuxolimab. The receptors were sampled from an adult with an advanced solid tumor such as melanoma, head and neck, liver or kidney cancer.

This chain links TRBV19 with TRBJ1-5, with D possibly matching TRBD1 (6 bases). CDR3 length: 15 amino acids. CDR1 LNHDA and CDR2 SQIVND come from the germline V gene (reference sequence). Trimming took off 3 bases at V and 7 bases at J, with 16 bases between the two ends. The CDR3 spells CASSITDRLGQPQHF. The CDR3, as DNA: TGTGCCAGTAGTATTACCGACAGGCTCGGGCAGCCCCAGCATTTT.

The chain links TRBV6-5 to TRBJ1-2; D gene ambiguous. The CDR3 extends over 16 amino acids. Germline V gene sequence: CDR1 MNHEY, CDR2 SVGAGI. V dropped 0 bases and J dropped 1 base, with 12 bases sitting between them. This chain's CDR3 is CASSYSSTGLNYGYTF. The CDR3 nucleotides read TGTGCCAGCAGTTACTCGAGCACCGGGCTTAACTATGGCTACACCTTC.

The V call is TRBV6-5, the J call TRBJ1-1; a weak D match, TRBD1 (6 bases). The germline V gene encodes CDR1 MNHEY and CDR2 SVGAGI. The CDR3 runs 15 residues. V gave up 2 bases and J gave up 4 bases, with 14 bases separating them. CDR3 DNA: TGTGCCAGCAGTTACCAGCGGGGGGCCTCCACTGAAGCTTTCTTT. Encoded protein: CASSYQRGASTEAFF.

The J gene is TRBJ2-2, the V gene TRBV4-2; D is uncertain. The CDR3 length is 12 residues. Trimming cost V 4 bases and J 3 bases, with 3 bases left between them. CDR1 and CDR2 from the germline V gene are LGHNA and YNFKEQ. CDR3 bases: TGTGCCAGCAGCCTATACACCGGGGAGCTGTTTTTT. This codes for CASSLYTGELFF.

J is TRBJ1-2 and V is TRBV6-5; D is uncertain. This CDR3 is built from 13 residues. Germline loops: CDR1 MNHEY, CDR2 SVGAGI. The V end lost 10 bases, the J end lost 4 bases, and 16 bases lay between the germline ends. CDR3 coding DNA: TGTGCCACTACCAACGGTCTTCTCTATGGCTACACCTTC. It encodes CATTNGLLYGYTF.

CDR3 protein: CASSPPMGGDQPQHF. In nucleotides, the CDR3 is TGTGCCAGCTCACCACCGATGGGTGGAGATCAGCCCCAGCATTTT. The V call is TRBV18, the J call TRBJ1-5; no reliable D call. Germline V CDR1 and CDR2: KGHSH, LQKENI. V was clipped by 0 bases and J by 5 bases, with 11 bases between them. The CDR3 consists of 15 residues.

The rearrangement uses TRBV5-4 and TRBJ1-2; a weak D match, TRBD1 (5 bases). The CDR3 length is 17 residues. Per the germline V gene, CDR1 is SGHNT and CDR2 is YYREEE (reference sequence). Trimming removed 2 bases from V and 5 bases from J, with 22 bases in between. This chain's CDR3 is CASSLGSTGSPGYGYTF. CDR3 sequence (DNA): TGTGCCAGCAGCTTAGGGTCAACAGGTTCCCCGGGATATGGCTACACCTTC.

This clone was seen just once. The chain carries TRBV6-5 and TRBJ2-7, with D tentatively TRBD2 (5 bases). Trimming cost V 8 bases and J 5 bases, with 10 bases left between them. The CDR3 consists of 11 residues. Germline V gene data show CDR1 as MNHEY and CDR2 as SVGAGI. The CDR3 reads CASFYGDEQYF. DNA of the CDR3: TGTGCCAGCTTTTACGGGGACGAGCAGTACTTC.

This chain uses TRBV7-3 with TRBJ2-5; 8 positions agree with TRBD2. CDR1 is SGHTA and CDR2 is FQGTGA in the germline V gene. CDR3 size: 16 residues. V dropped 2 bases and J dropped 0; count of bases not matched to a gene: 5. CDR3: CASSLHGGGNQETQYF. The CDR3 DNA follows: TGTGCCAGCAGCTTACATGGCGGGGGGAACCAAGAGACCCAGTACTTC.

The chain recombines TRBV21-1 with TRBJ1-6; the tabulated D call, TRBD1, remains unverified against the DNA. TRBV21-1 is deemed a pseudogene. The CDR3 is 14 amino acids. CDR3 protein: CASSTGHPNSPLHF. The CDR3 DNA follows: TGTGCCAGCAGCACCGGACACCCTAATTCACCCCTCCACTTT.

This chain joins TRBV5-1 and TRBJ2-1; D remains ambiguous. The CDR3 extends over 14 amino acids. Germline V gene data show CDR1 as SGHRS and CDR2 as YFSETQ. With 4 bases removed from V and 7 bases from J, the gap between germline ends came to 15 bases. The CDR3 bases are TGCGCCAGCAGCGACGGTCGCCTGGGGAATGAGCAGTTCTTC. Protein: CASSDGRLGNEQFF.

This chain connects TRBV5-1 to TRBJ2-7; D may be TRBD1 (6 bases). CDR1 is SGHRS, CDR2 YFSETQ, per germline. This CDR3 spans 15 amino acids. V lost 0 bases, J lost 2 bases, and 12 bases lay in between. The CDR3 region is CASSLEGHQTYEQYF. DNA for the CDR3: TGCGCCAGCAGCTTGGAGGGACATCAGACCTACGAGCAGTACTTC.

The rearrangement uses TRBV4-3 and TRBJ2-5; 11 bases align to TRBD1. Trimming removed 2 bases from V and 4 bases from J; junction bases left unmatched: 6. The CDR3 is made up of 16 amino acids. Germline loops: CDR1 LGHNA, CDR2 YSLEER. In DNA, the CDR3 is TGCGCCAGCAGCCAATCGGACAGGGGGCATAGAGAGACCCAGTACTTC. Protein sequence: CASSQSDRGHRETQYF.

This chain uses TRBV4-3 with TRBJ2-5, with 7 bases matching TRBD1. The trim removed 1 base at V and 5 bases at J, leaving 4 bases unmatched. Germline V gene data show CDR1 as LGHNA and CDR2 as YSLEER. The CDR3 loop spans 14 amino acids. The CDR3 loop is CASSQGDSRETQYF. The CDR3 bases are TGCGCCAGCAGCCAAGGGGACAGCCGGGAGACCCAGTACTTC.

The gene calls are TRBV19 and TRBJ2-5, with unresolved D. The J call could be wrong; TRBJ2-7 is a better fit for the DNA end. The CDR3 is 13 residues long. The germline V gene encodes CDR1 LNHDA and CDR2 SQIVND (reference sequence). For the CDR3, the DNA is TGTGCCAGTAGTGCTCGGATCGCCTACGAGCAGTACTTC. This sequence encodes CASSARIAYEQYF.